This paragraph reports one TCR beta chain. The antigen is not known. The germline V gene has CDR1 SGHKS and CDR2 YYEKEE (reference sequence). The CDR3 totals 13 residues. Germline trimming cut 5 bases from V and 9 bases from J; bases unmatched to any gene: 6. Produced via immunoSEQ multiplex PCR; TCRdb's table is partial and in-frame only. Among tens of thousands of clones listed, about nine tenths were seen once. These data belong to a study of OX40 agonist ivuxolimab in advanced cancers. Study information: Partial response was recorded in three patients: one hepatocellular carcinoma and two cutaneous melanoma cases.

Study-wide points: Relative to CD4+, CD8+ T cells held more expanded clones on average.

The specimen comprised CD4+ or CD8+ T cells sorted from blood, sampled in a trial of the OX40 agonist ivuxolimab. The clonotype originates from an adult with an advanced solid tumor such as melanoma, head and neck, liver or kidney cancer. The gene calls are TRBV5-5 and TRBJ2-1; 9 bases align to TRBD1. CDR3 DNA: TGTGCCAGCAGTTTTACAGGGGGCGGTGAGCAGTTCTTC. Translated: CASSFTGGGEQFF.